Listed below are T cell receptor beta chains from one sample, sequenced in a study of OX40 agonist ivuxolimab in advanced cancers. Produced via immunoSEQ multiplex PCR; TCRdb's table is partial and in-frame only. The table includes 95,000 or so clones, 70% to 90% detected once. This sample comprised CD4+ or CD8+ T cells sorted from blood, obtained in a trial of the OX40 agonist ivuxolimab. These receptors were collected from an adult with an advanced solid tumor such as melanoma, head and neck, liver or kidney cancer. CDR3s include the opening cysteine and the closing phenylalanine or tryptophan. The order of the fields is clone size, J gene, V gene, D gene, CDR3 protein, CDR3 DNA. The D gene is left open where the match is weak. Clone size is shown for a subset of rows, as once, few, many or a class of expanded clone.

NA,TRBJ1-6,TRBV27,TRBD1,CASSRQGAYSPLHF,TGTGCCAGCAGTCGACAGGGTGCTTATTCACCCCTCCACTTT
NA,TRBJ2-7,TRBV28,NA,CASRPTGDIFYEQYF,TGTGCCAGCAGGCCAACCGGGGACATATTCTACGAGCAGTACTTC
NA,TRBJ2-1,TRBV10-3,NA,CAISESATYNEQFF,TGTGCCATCAGTGAGTCGGCAACATACAATGAGCAGTTCTTC
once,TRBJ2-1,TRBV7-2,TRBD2,CASTGTSREVQDEQFF,TGTGCCAGCACAGGGACTAGTCGGGAGGTTCAAGATGAGCAGTTCTTC
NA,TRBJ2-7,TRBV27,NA,CASSLSGGYTYEQYF,TGTGCCAGCAGTTTATCTGGGGGGTACACCTACGAGCAGTACTTC
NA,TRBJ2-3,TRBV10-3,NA,CAITPAGSTDTQYF,TGTGCCATCACCCCAGCGGGTAGCACAGATACGCAGTATTTT
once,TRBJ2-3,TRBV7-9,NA,CASSPTKTSTDTQYF,TGTGCCAGCAGCCCTACTAAGACTAGCACAGATACGCAGTATTTT
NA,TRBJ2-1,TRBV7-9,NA,CAREVYNEQFF,TGTGCCAGGGAGGTATACAATGAGCAGTTCTTC
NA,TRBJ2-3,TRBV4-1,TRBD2,CASSHKLAGVGADTQYF,TGCGCCAGCAGCCACAAACTAGCGGGGGTGGGGGCAGATACGCAGTATTTT
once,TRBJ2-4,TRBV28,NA,CASSSYLAGINIQYF,TGTGCCAGCAGTTCATATTTGGCGGGTATAAACATTCAGTACTTC
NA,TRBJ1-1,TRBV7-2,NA,CASSFEGFEAFF,TGTGCCAGCAGCTTTGAAGGATTTGAAGCTTTCTTT
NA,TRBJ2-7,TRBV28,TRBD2,CASRAGEGYEQYF,TGTGCCAGCAGAGCGGGGGAGGGCTACGAGCAGTACTTC
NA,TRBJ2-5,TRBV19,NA,CASKRTTVLQETQYF,TGTGCCAGCAAACGAACGACAGTTCTCCAAGAGACCCAGTACTTC
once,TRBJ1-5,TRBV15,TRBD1,CATSRGDSRHQPQHF,TGTGCCACCAGCAGAGGGGACAGCCGACATCAGCCCCAGCATTTT
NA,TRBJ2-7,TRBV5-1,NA,CASSTWTDEGEQYF,TGCGCCAGCAGCACATGGACCGATGAAGGCGAGCAGTACTTC
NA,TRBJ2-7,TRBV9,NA,CASSVGGSEQYF,TGTGCCAGCAGCGTAGGGGGGAGCGAGCAGTACTTC
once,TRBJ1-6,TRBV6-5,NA,CASSLDETGGDSPLHF,TGTGCCAGCAGTTTAGACGAGACAGGAGGGGATTCACCCCTCCACTTT